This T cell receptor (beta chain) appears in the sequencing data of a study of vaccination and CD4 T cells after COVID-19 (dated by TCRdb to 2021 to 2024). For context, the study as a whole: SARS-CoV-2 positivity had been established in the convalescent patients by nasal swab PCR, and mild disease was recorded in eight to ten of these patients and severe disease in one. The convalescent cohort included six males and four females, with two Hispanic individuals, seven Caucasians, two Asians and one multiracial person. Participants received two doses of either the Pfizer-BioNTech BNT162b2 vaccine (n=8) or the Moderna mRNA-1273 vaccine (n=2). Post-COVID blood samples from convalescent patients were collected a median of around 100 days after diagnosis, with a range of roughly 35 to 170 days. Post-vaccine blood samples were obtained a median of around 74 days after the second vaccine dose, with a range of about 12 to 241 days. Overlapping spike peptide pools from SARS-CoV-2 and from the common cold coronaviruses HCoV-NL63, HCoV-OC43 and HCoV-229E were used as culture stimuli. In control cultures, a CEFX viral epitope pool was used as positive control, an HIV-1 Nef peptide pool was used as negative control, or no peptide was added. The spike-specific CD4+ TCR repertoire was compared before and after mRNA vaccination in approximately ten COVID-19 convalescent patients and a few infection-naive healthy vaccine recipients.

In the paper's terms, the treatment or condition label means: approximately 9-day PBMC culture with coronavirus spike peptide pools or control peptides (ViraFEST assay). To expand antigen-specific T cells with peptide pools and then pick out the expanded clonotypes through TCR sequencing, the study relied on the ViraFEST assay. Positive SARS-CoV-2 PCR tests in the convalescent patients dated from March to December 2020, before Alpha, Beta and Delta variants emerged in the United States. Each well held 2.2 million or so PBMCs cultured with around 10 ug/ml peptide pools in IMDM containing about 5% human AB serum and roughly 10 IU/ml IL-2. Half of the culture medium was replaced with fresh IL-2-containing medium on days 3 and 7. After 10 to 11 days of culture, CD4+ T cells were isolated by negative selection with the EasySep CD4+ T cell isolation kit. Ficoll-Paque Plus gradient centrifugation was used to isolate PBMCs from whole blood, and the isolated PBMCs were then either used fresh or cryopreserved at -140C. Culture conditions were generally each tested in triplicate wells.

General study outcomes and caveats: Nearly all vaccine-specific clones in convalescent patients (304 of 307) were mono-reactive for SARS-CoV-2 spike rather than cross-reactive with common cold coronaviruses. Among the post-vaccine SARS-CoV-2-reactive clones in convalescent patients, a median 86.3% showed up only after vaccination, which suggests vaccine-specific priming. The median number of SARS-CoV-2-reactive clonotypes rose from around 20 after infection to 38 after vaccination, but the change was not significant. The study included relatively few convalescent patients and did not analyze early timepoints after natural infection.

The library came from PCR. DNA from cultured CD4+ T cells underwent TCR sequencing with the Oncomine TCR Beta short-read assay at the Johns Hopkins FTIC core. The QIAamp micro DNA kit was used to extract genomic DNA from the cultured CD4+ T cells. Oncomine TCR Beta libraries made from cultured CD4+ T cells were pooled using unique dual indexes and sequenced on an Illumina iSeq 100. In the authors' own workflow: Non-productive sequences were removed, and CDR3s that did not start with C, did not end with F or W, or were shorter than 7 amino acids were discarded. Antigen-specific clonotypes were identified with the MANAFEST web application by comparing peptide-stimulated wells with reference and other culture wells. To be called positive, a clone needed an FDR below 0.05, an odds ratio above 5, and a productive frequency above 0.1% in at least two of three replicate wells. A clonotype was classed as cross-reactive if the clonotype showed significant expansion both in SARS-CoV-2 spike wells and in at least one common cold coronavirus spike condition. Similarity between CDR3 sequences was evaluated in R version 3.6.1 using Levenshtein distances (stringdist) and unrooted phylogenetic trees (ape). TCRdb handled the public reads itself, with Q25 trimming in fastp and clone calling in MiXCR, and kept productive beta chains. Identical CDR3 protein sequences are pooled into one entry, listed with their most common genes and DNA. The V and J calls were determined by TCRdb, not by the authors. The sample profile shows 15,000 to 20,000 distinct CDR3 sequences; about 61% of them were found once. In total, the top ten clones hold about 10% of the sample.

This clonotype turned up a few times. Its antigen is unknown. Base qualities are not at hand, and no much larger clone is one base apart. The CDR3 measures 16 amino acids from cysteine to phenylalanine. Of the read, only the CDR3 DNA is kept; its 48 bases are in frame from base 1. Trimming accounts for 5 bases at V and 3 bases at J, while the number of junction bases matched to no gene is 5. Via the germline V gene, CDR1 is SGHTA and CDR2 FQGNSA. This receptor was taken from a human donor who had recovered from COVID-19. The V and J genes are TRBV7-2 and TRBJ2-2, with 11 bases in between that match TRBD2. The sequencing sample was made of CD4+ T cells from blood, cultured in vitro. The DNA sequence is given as TGTGCCAGCAGCGGCGGGACTAGCGGTTACACCGGGGAGCTGTTTTTT. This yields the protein CASSGGTSGYTGELFF.